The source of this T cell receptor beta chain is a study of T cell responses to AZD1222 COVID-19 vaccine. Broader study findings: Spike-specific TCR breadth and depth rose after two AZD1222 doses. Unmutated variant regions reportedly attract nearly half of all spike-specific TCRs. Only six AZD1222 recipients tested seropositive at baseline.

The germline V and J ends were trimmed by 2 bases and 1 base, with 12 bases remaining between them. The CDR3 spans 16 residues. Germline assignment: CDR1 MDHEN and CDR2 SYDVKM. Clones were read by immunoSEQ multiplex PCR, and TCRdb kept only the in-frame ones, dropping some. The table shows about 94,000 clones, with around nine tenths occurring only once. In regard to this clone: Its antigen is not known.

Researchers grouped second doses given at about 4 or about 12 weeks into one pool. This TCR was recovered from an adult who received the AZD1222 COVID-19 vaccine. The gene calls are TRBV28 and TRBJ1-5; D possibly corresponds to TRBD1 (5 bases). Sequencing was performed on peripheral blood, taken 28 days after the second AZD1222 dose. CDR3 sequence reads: CASSLVAGGSNQPQHF. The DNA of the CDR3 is TGTGCCAGCAGTTTAGTCGCCGGGGGAAGCAATCAGCCCCAGCATTTT.